This TCR beta chain was sequenced during a study of blood T cell repertoires in COVID-19. For the study at large: PBMCs, B-cell-depleted T cells, or T cells were the source of the cDNA or gDNA that made up the material.

Original processing methods: Amplification of reference gene primers was used by the study to estimate nucleated cell counts. The assay was immunoSEQ multiplex PCR, and TCRdb's table has in-frame clones only and misses some. D and trimming were read from the DNA, whereas the V and J calls and clone size are those reported in that table. The sample comprises roughly 95,000 clones, approximately 80% of which are singletons, and 3.5% to 5% rests with the top ten. V lost 7 bases and J lost 0, with 12 bases in between. Germline V CDR1 and CDR2: LNHDA, SQIVND (reference sequence). There are 14 residues in the CDR3.

Sequenced: peripheral blood. The chain recombines TRBV19 with TRBJ1-2, with TRBD1 as a possible D gene (5 bases). This receptor was identified in a man in his sixties with acute or convalescent COVID-19. In DNA form, the CDR3 reads TGTGCCAGTATGCAGGGCCCGACTAACTATGGCTACACCTTC. This gives the protein CASMQGPTNYGYTF. The full variable domain, in which reference TRBV19 and TRBJ1-2 provide the parts outside the CDR3, is DGGITQSPKYLFRKEGQNVTLSCEQNLNHDAMYWYRQDPGQGLRLIYYSQIVNDFQKGDIAEGYSVSREKKESFPLTVTSAQKNPTAFYLCASMQGPTNYGYTFGSGTRLTVV.